The 19 T cell receptor beta chains in this list originate from one sample, sequenced in a study of blood T cell repertoires in COVID-19. Some clones are missing from TCRdb's copy, which holds only in-frame ones; the method was immunoSEQ multiplex PCR. The data contain about 230,000 clones, roughly 87% of them seen just once; the ten biggest clones take up approximately 12%. Sample: peripheral blood. Receptors were obtained from a woman in her late teens or twenties who had recovered from COVID-19.

The chain employs TRBV6-2 or TRBV6-3 and TRBJ2-1; TRBD2 aligns across 7 bases. Looked up from germline, CDR1 is MNHEY and CDR2 is SVGEGT. V shed 5 bases, J shed 2 bases, and the junction held 6 bases outside the gene matches. This CDR3 spans 15 amino acids. CDR3 sequence: CASSLRGVAYNEQFF. Here the CDR3 DNA reads TGTGCCAGCAGTCTACGGGGGGTAGCCTACAATGAGCAGTTCTTC.

This clone occurred a few times. The gene calls are TRBV20-1 and TRBJ2-7, with 9 bases lining up with TRBD1. Germline lookup yields CDR1 DFQATT and CDR2 SNEGSKA (reference sequence). The CDR3 consists of 13 residues. Trimming cost V 3 bases and J 6 bases; bases outside gene matches: 6. CDR3 in amino acids: CSASNRGPVEQYF. DNA for the CDR3: TGCAGTGCTAGTAACAGGGGGCCGGTCGAGCAGTACTTC.

The chain is built from TRBV30 and TRBJ1-3, with a possible D match to TRBD1 (6 bases). Germline V gene data show CDR1 as GTSNPN and CDR2 as SVGIG (reference sequence). Trimming stripped 2 bases from V and 0 bases from J, with 14 bases between. The CDR3 totals 16 residues. CDR3 nucleotide sequence: TGTGCCTGGAGTTTGGACAGCACCATCTCTGGAAACACCATATATTTT. It encodes CAWSLDSTISGNTIYF.

Of note for this clone: The same CDR3 can be traced to other DNA sequences in this sample. The chain combines TRBV7-3 with TRBJ1-2; a weak D match, TRBD1 (5 bases). Trimming removed 8 bases from V and 5 bases from J, with 12 bases in between. Germline values: CDR1 SGHTA, CDR2 FQGTGA. There are 12 residues in the CDR3. As DNA, the CDR3 is TGTGCCAGCGGGGACTCGCGTTATGGCTACACCTTC. Its protein product is CASGDSRYGYTF. Looking up the rest from reference TRBV7-3 and TRBJ1-2 gives the full variable domain: GAGVSQTPSNKVTEKGKYVELRCDPISGHTALYWYRQSLGQGPEFLIYFQGTGAADDSGLPNDRFFAVRPEGSVSTLKIQRTERGDSAVYLCASGDSRYGYTFGSGTRLTVV.

V gene TRBV9 combines with J gene TRBJ2-3; D is uncertain. CDR1 and CDR2 from the germline V gene are SGDLS and YYNGEE. The CDR3 contains 12 residues. The germline V and J ends were trimmed by 4 bases and 5 bases, with 8 bases remaining between them. The CDR3 coding sequence is TGTGCCAGCAGCCTCGCGCAAGATACGCAGTATTTT. It specifies CASSLAQDTQYF.

This clone was picked up one time. The chain links TRBV19 to TRBJ2-1; D is perhaps TRBD1 (6 bases). The ends were cut back, 5 bases at V and 4 bases at J, with 12 bases in the middle. The CDR3 covers 14 residues. Germline lookup yields CDR1 LNHDA and CDR2 SQIVND (reference sequence). In nucleotides, the CDR3 is TGTGCCAGTAGTTTTGGGGGCTTGTACAATGAGCAGTTCTTC. Residues: CASSFGGLYNEQFF. The whole variable domain, filled in from reference TRBV19 and TRBJ2-1, reads DGGITQSPKYLFRKEGQNVTLSCEQNLNHDAMYWYRQDPGQGLRLIYYSQIVNDFQKGDIAEGYSVSREKKESFPLTVTSAQKNPTAFYLCASSFGGLYNEQFFGPGTRLTVL.

The chain recombines TRBV6-5 with TRBJ2-3; no clear D. The CDR3 spans 12 residues. In germline, CDR1 is MNHEY, CDR2 SVGAGI. The germline V and J ends were trimmed by 7 bases and 2 bases, with 7 bases remaining between them. In DNA, the CDR3 is TGTGCCAGCATGGGCTCCACAGATACGCAGTATTTT. Protein product: CASMGSTDTQYF.

V and J are TRBV4-3 and TRBJ2-3; 8 bases line up with TRBD2. Trimming took 2 bases from V and 3 from J; bases not matched to a gene: 7. Germline-derived CDR1 and CDR2 are LGHNA and YSLEER. The CDR3 is 16 residues long. CDR3: CASSQRLASGTDTQYF. The CDR3 DNA reads as TGCGCCAGCAGCCAACGTTTGGCTAGCGGGACAGATACGCAGTATTTT.

This clone was seen more than once but under ten times. The chain has TRBV24-1 and TRBJ2-7; TRBD2 might be the D (7 bases). Germline V gives CDR1 KGHDR, CDR2 SFDVKD. Trimming pared 5 bases from V and 5 bases from J, leaving 12 bases between. There are 13 residues in the CDR3. CDR3 protein: CATSVSGGDEQYF. Here the CDR3 DNA reads TGTGCCACCAGTGTCTCGGGGGGCGACGAGCAGTACTTC.

The chain combines TRBV6-2 or TRBV6-3 with TRBJ2-1, with 9 bases lining up with TRBD1. With V trimmed by 2 bases and J by 3 bases, 5 bases remained unmatched. The CDR3 is 16 amino acids. Germline V gene data show CDR1 as MNHEY and CDR2 as SVGEGT. CDR3 in amino acids: CASSYPRQGVYNEQFF. CDR3 DNA: TGTGCCAGCAGTTACCCCAGACAGGGGGTCTACAATGAGCAGTTCTTC.

The rearrangement links TRBV27 to TRBJ2-5, with TRBD1 matching over 7 bases. This CDR3 is built from 17 residues. V shed 6 bases and J 5 bases; nucleotides not matched to a gene: 18. Germline lookup yields CDR1 MNHEY and CDR2 SMNVEV (reference sequence). The CDR3 DNA reads as TGTGCCAGCAGCCCAGGGTCGGGACAGCGAGCTTGGGAGACCCAGTACTTC. As protein: CASSPGSGQRAWETQYF.

This chain uses TRBV6-1 with TRBJ1-2; unclear D gene. CDR1 MNHNS and CDR2 SASEGT come from the germline V gene. The CDR3 has 17 amino acids. V lost 1 base to trimming and J lost 4 bases, with 19 bases between them. The CDR3: CASSEDDWWEGSYGYTF. The CDR3 DNA reads as TGTGCCAGCAGTGAAGATGATTGGTGGGAGGGAAGCTATGGCTACACCTTC.

CDR3 loop: CASSTGTGDYGYTF. The CDR3 coding sequence is TGTGCCAGCAGCACCGGGACAGGGGACTATGGCTACACCTTC. V usage is TRBV2 and J usage is TRBJ1-2, with TRBD1 matching 10 bases. The V and J ends lost 6 bases and 3 bases, in that order; junction bases with no gene match: 4. CDR3 length: 14 amino acids. Germline assignment: CDR1 SNHLY and CDR2 FYNNEI.

This clone occurred once. This CDR3 reads CASSTRQGGSYEQYF. In DNA form, the CDR3 reads TGTGCCAGTAGTACCCGACAGGGGGGATCCTACGAGCAGTACTTC. This sequence joins TRBV19 and TRBJ2-7; TRBD1 matches at 9 bases. V lost 4 bases to trimming and J lost 1 base; unmatched junction nucleotides: 5. Germline CDR1 reads LNHDA; CDR2 reads SQIVND (reference sequence). The CDR3 is 15 amino acids. Full variable domain (remainder filled in from reference TRBV19 and TRBJ2-7): DGGITQSPKYLFRKEGQNVTLSCEQNLNHDAMYWYRQDPGQGLRLIYYSQIVNDFQKGDIAEGYSVSREKKESFPLTVTSAQKNPTAFYLCASSTRQGGSYEQYFGPGTRLTVT.

The gene calls are TRBV5-1 and TRBJ1-1, with 10 nucleotides matching TRBD1. The J segment lost 8 bases and the V segment lost 6 bases, leaving 16 bases of the junction unmatched. The CDR3 spans 16 residues. Germline-derived CDR1 and CDR2 are SGHRS and YFSETQ. CDR3 residues: CASNSDRGGSFVEAFF. CDR3 sequence (DNA): TGCGCCAGCAATTCGGACAGGGGGGGATCATTCGTAGAAGCTTTCTTT.

The rearrangement links TRBV9 to TRBJ1-3; 7 nucleotides line up with TRBD1. The CDR3 runs 16 residues. Germline-derived CDR1 and CDR2 are SGDLS and YYNGEE. The ends lost 3 bases at V and 0 bases at J; junction bases unmatched: 6. In DNA form, the CDR3 reads TGTGCCAGCAGCGGACGGGACAGAAACTCTGGAAACACCATATATTTT. The encoded protein is CASSGRDRNSGNTIYF.

The chain combines TRBV11-1 with TRBJ2-7; the D is unclear. Per the germline V gene, CDR1 is SGHAT and CDR2 is FQDESV (reference sequence). The CDR3 has 16 amino acids. The V and J ends lost 1 base and 3 bases respectively, with 16 bases between them. The CDR3 DNA reads TGTGCCAGCAGCTTAGAGGTCCGGGTTCCTCACTACGAGCAGTACTTC. It encodes CASSLEVRVPHYEQYF.

The chain couples TRBV6-2 or TRBV6-3 to TRBJ2-7; TRBD2 matches 13 bases. The CDR3 is made up of 15 amino acids. Trimming cost V 5 bases and J 9 bases; bases outside gene matches: 10. Germline V CDR1 and CDR2: MNHEY, SVGEGT. CDR3 in amino acids: CASSPGTSGTTVQYF. CDR3 nucleotide sequence: TGTGCCAGCAGTCCAGGGACTAGCGGGACGACGGTGCAGTACTTC.

The chain combines TRBV6-5 with TRBJ2-7; 8 positions agree with TRBD1. CDR3 length equals 12 residues. CDR1 and CDR2 from the germline V gene are MNHEY and SVGAGI. The junction had 2 bases not matched to a gene; V was cut back by 4 bases and J by 6 bases. The CDR3 nucleotides read TGTGCCAGCAGTTCAGGGGGCCCCGAGCAGTACTTC. Amino acids: CASSSGGPEQYF.